The 2 T cell receptor beta chains given below trace back to one sample, sequenced in a study of blood T cells in healthy people across ages. Primed by a sample-barcoded 5' primer and a J-beta primer mix, a second PCR proceeded for about 6 to 11 cycles. Each CDR3 protein gets one entry after TCRdb re-called the 5' RACE reads with MiXCR. The repertoire holds more than 800,000 distinct CDR3 sequences, with around 30% as singletons. Material for sequencing was blood. These receptors came from a woman at least 80 years old in good health.

The chain is built from TRBV20-1 and TRBJ2-6, with D tentatively TRBD1 (6 bases). Germline lookup yields CDR1 DFQATT and CDR2 SNEGSKA (reference sequence). The CDR3 runs to 16 residues. Trimming took off 4 bases at V and 2 bases at J, with 15 bases between the two ends. The CDR3 coding sequence is TGCAGTGCTAAGGGGGACCTCGGGGCTGGGGCCAACGTCCTGACTTTC. Its translation is CSAKGDLGAGANVLTF.

Of note for this clonotype: A much larger clone differs from this one at a single base, so this may be a read error. The V call is TRBV20-1, the J call TRBJ2-5; 14 bases fit TRBD2. The CDR3 has 13 residues. The V gene end was trimmed by 8 bases and the J gene end by 7 bases; junction bases not matched to a gene: 6. The germline V gene encodes CDR1 DFQATT and CDR2 SNEGSKA (reference sequence). The CDR3 DNA reads as TGCAGTACCCCCGGGACTAGCGGGGGGACCCAGTACTTC. It encodes CSTPGTSGGTQYF.